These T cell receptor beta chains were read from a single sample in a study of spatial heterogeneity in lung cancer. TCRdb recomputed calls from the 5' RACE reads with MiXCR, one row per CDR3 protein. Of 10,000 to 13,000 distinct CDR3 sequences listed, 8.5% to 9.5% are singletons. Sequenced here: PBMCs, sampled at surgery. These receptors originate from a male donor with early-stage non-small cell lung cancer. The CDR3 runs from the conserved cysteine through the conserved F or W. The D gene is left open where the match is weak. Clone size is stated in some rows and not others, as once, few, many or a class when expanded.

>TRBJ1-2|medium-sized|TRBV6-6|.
CASSYVPRSGYGYTF
TGTGCCAGCAGTTACGTCCCACGATCAGGGTATGGCTACACCTTC
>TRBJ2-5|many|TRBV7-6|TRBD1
CASSLVGRDRGWKTQYF
TGTGCCAGCAGCTTAGTCGGGCGGGACAGGGGGTGGAAGACCCAGTACTTC
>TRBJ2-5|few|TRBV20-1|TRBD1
CSATDRGMQETQYF
TGCAGTGCGACGGACAGGGGTATGCAAGAGACCCAGTACTTC
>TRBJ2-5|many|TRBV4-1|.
CASSRLGLTKETQYF
TGCGCCAGCAGTAGGTTGGGACTGACGAAAGAGACCCAGTACTTC
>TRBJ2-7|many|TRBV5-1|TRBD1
CASSSPGQVYEQYF
TGCGCCAGCAGCTCACCGGGACAGGTTTACGAGCAGTACTTC
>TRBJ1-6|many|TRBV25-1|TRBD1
CASSEFPGTANSPLHF
TGTGCCAGCAGTGAATTCCCCGGGACAGCTAATTCACCCCTCCACTTT
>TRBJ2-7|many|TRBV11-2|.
CASSLGPATEQYF
TGTGCCAGCAGCTTGGGCCCCGCGACTGAGCAGTACTTC
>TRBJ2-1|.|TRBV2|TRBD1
CASRDRVTNEQFF
TGTGCCAGCAGGGACAGGGTGACGAATGAGCAGTTCTTC
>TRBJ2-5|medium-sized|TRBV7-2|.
CASSLAGGRETQYF
TGTGCCAGCAGCTTAGCGGGGGGCAGGGAGACCCAGTACTTC
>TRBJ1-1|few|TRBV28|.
CASSSAGEYTEAFF
TGTGCCAGCAGTTCGGCGGGGGAGTACACTGAAGCTTTCTTT
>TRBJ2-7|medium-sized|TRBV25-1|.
CASRKREGTRGEQYF
TGTGCCAGCAGAAAAAGAGAAGGGACCAGGGGTGAGCAGTACTTC
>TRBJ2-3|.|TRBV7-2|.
CASAERGSTDTQYF
TGTGCCAGCGCCGAGAGGGGGAGCACAGATACGCAGTATTTT
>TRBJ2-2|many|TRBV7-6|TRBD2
CASSLEAGGGADTGELFF
TGTGCCAGCAGCTTAGAGGCTGGCGGGGGGGCCGACACCGGGGAGCTGTTTTTT
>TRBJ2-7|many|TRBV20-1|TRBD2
CSSHHGLAGMYEQYF
TGCAGTTCACACCACGGACTAGCGGGGATGTATGAGCAGTACTTC
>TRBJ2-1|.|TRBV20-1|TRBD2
CSALPGLAGVREQFF
TGCAGTGCCCTGCCGGGACTAGCGGGAGTTAGGGAGCAGTTCTTC
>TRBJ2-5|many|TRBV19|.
CASSETGTGETQYF
TGTGCCAGTAGTGAAACCGGGACTGGAGAGACCCAGTACTTC
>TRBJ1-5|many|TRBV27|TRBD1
CASSTDRGHNQPQHF
TGTGCCAGCAGCACCGACAGGGGGCATAATCAGCCCCAGCATTTT
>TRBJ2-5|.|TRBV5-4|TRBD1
CASSPRTGAETQYF
TGTGCCAGCAGCCCACGGACAGGGGCAGAGACCCAGTACTTC
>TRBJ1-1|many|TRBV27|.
CASWRLGNTEAFF
TGTGCCAGCTGGAGGTTGGGGAACACTGAAGCTTTCTTT
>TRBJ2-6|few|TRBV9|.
CASSPAFSGANVLTF
TGTGCCAGCAGCCCGGCATTCTCTGGGGCCAACGTCCTGACTTTC
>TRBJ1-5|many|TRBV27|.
CASSLSDNNQPQHF
TGTGCCAGCAGTTTATCAGATAACAATCAGCCCCAGCATTTT
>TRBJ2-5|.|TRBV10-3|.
CAISESRGETQYF
TGTGCCATCAGTGAGTCAAGGGGAGAGACCCAGTACTTC
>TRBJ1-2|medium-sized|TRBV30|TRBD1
CAWRQPRTGDNYGYTF
TGTGCCTGGAGGCAGCCCAGGACAGGAGATAACTATGGCTACACCTTC
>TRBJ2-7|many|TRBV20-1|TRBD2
CSASPLPGLAGTSSYEQYF
TGCAGTGCTAGTCCCCTTCCGGGACTAGCGGGGACTAGCTCCTACGAGCAGTACTTC
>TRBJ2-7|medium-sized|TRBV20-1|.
CSAKRGTSYEQYF
TGCAGTGCTAAGAGAGGTACGTCCTACGAGCAGTACTTC
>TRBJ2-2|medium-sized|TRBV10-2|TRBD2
CASAGTSGHGELFF
TGCGCCAGCGCCGGGACTAGCGGTCACGGGGAGCTGTTTTTT
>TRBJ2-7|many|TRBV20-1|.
CSARAPGGSYEQYF
TGCAGTGCTAGAGCCCCTGGGGGATCCTACGAGCAGTACTTC
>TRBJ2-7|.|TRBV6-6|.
CASSSAASNEQYF
TGTGCCAGCAGTTCGGCCGCTAGTAACGAGCAGTACTTC
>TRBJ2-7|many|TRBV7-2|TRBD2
CASSPAASGEYEQYF
TGTGCCAGCAGCCCAGCGGCTAGCGGTGAATACGAGCAGTACTTC
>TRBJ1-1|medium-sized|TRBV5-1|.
CASSLEMFLNTEAFF
TGCGCCAGCAGCTTGGAGATGTTTTTAAACACTGAAGCTTTCTTT
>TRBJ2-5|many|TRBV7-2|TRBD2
CASSLGLGKTQYF
TGTGCCAGCAGCCTAGGACTAGGAAAGACCCAGTACTTC
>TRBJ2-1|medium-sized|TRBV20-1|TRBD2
CSAGPSGAFDEQFF
TGCAGTGCTGGACCTAGCGGAGCTTTCGATGAGCAGTTCTTC
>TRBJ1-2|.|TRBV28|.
CASSLLGAGYTF
TGTGCCAGCAGTTTATTGGGGGCTGGCTACACCTTC
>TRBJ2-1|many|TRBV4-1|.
CASSPPIRGANEQFF
TGCGCCAGCAGCCCCCCGATCAGGGGGGCCAATGAGCAGTTCTTC
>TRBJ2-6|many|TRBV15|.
CATSRGSDSGANVLTF
TGTGCCACCAGCAGAGGATCAGACTCTGGGGCCAACGTCCTGACTTTC
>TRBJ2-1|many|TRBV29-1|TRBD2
CSVETSGGYNEQFF
TGCAGCGTTGAGACTAGCGGGGGGTACAATGAGCAGTTCTTC
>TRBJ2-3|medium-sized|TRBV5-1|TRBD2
CASSLGSGGEDTQYF
TGCGCCAGCAGCTTAGGTAGCGGGGGTGAAGATACGCAGTATTTT
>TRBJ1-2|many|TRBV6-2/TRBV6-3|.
CASSYSTATLNGENYGYTF
TGTGCCAGCAGTTACTCGACAGCCACCCTCAACGGAGAAAACTATGGCTACACCTTC
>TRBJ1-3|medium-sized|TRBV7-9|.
CASSLIGAGNTIYF
TGTGCCAGCAGCTTAATAGGCGCTGGAAACACCATATATTTT
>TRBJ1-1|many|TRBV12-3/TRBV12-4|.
CASSSPSEEGTEAFF
TGTGCCAGCAGTTCCCCCAGTGAGGAAGGTACTGAAGCTTTCTTT
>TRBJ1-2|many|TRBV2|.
CASSEFTYGYTF
TGTGCCAGCAGTGAATTCACCTATGGCTACACCTTC
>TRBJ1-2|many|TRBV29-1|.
CSAEAGVHGYTF
TGCAGCGCCGAAGCAGGGGTGCATGGCTACACCTTC
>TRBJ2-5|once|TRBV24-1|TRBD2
CATSGGTSGETQYF
TGTGCCACCAGTGGTGGGACTAGCGGGGAGACCCAGTACTTC
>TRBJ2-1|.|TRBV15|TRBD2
CATSRATLAGISYNEQFF
TGTGCCACCAGCAGGGCTACTTTAGCGGGGATCTCCTACAATGAGCAGTTCTTC
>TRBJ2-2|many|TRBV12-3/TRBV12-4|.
CASSSDRPNTGELFF
TGTGCCAGCAGTTCTGACAGGCCGAACACCGGGGAGCTGTTTTTT
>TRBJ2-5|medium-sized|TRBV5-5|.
CASSLVGQETQYF
TGTGCCAGCAGCTTGGTTGGGCAAGAGACCCAGTACTTC